This TCR beta chain derives from a study of ipilimumab plus nivolumab after autologous stem cell transplantation. The data were produced by immunoSEQ multiplex PCR, yet TCRdb's version contains in-frame clones alone and is incomplete. Here the sample spans about 22,000 clones, over 65% being singletons. As regards this clone: Its antigen is currently unknown.

Study-wide results and limits: TCR repertoire, Treg phenotype and gut microbiota reportedly support more study of this approach.

Checkpoint therapy with ipilimumab 1 mg/kg began 14 to 28 days after transplant. Trimming removed 7 bases from V and 1 base from J, with 11 bases in between. This CDR3 is 13 amino acids long. The V gene's germline CDR1 is SEHNR and CDR2 FQNEAQ (reference sequence). The chain joins TRBV7-9 to TRBJ2-7, with D possibly being TRBD2 (6 bases). The sequence derives from a male donor with diffuse large B-cell lymphoma. The source was PBMCs, collected in a trial of ipilimumab plus nivolumab as post-transplant consolidation. The CDR3 sequence: CASTQGGSYEQYF. DNA of the CDR3: TGTGCCAGCACCCAGGGAGGTTCCTACGAGCAGTACTTC.